Here is one TCR beta chain with its context. Its antigen is unidentified. With random hexamers, reverse transcription was performed on about 0.5 to 1 ug of RNA. Coverage of TCR beta CDR3 amplification by immunoSEQ multiplex PCR extended to 54 Vbeta and 13 Jbeta. Each CDR3 protein gets one entry after TCRdb re-called the immunoSEQ multiplex PCR reads with MiXCR. The data hold roughly 190,000 distinct CDR3 sequences, with about 94% observed a single time. The record originates from a study of CD8 T cells in Susac syndrome. General study findings and limits: Individuals included in the TCR sequencing and HLA analysis were acknowledged by the study to be relatively few in number.

Germline lookup yields CDR1 SGHTA and CDR2 FQGNSA. Trimming took 3 bases from V and 7 from J, leaving 12 bases between them. This CDR3 is 13 amino acids long. Sequencing of TCR beta was carried out in blood CD8+ and CD4+ T cells. Patients with Susac syndrome showed fulfilment of recently defined diagnostic criteria for definite or probable disease. The sequencing sample was made of CD4+ T cells from PBMCs. This sequence joins TRBV7-2 and TRBJ1-1; D is possibly TRBD1 (6 bases). This sequence originates from a human donor with Susac syndrome. CDR3 in DNA: TGTGCCAGCAGCTTGGTGACAGGAGATGAAGCTTTCTTT. Encoded protein: CASSLVTGDEAFF.